The 24 T cell receptor beta chains presented below share a single source sample, sequenced in a study of blood T cell repertoires in COVID-19. Generated by immunoSEQ multiplex PCR, the TCRdb table keeps only in-frame clones and is missing some. This sample has about 85,000 clones, with 90% found just once. The sample taken for sequencing was peripheral blood. The receptors were gathered from a woman at least 80 years old with active or convalescent COVID-19.

DNA for the CDR3: TGCGCCAGCAGCCATGAAGGACTAGCGTCCGATTCCTACGAGCAGTACTTC. This gives the protein CASSHEGLASDSYEQYF. The gene calls are TRBV4-1 and TRBJ2-7; 9 bases fit TRBD2. V lost 3 bases and J lost 1; bases outside the gene matches: 10. CDR1 MGHRA and CDR2 YSYEKL come from the germline V gene. The CDR3 has 17 amino acids.

V is TRBV5-6 and J is TRBJ2-2; TRBD2 is a possible D gene (6 bases). Germline values: CDR1 SGHDT, CDR2 YYEEEE. The germline V and J ends were trimmed by 0 bases and 3 bases, with 15 bases remaining between them. This CDR3 is 17 amino acids long. CDR3 nucleotide sequence: TGTGCCAGCAGCTTGGGGGGCAGGGTAGCGGACACCGGGGAGCTGTTTTTT. Translated, it gives CASSLGGRVADTGELFF.

This clone was detected once. CDR3 protein: CASSLGDSPYGEQFF. CDR3 nucleotides: TGCGCCAGCAGCCTTGGGGACAGCCCTTATGGTGAGCAGTTCTTC. V and J are TRBV4-3 and TRBJ2-1; 7 bases map to TRBD1. With 4 bases clipped from V and 9 bases from J, the junction kept 12 bases outside the gene matches. This CDR3 is built from 15 residues. Germline V gene data show CDR1 as LGHNA and CDR2 as YSLEER.

There are a few counts of this clone. The chain links TRBV4-1 to TRBJ1-5; maybe TRBD1 (6 bases). CDR3 length equals 17 residues. Trimming left V 2 bases short and J 1 base short, with 15 bases between. The germline gives CDR1 MGHRA, CDR2 YSYEKL. The CDR3 nucleotides read TGCGCCAGCAGCCAAAGAGAACAGGGTTTAAGCAATCAGCCCCAGCATTTT. Its protein product is CASSQREQGLSNQPQHF.

V and J are TRBV6-2 or TRBV6-3 and TRBJ1-2; D gene unclear. Between the trimmed V and J ends, which lost 2 bases and 7 bases, there was a span of 8 bases. CDR1 is MNHEY and CDR2 is SVGEGT in the germline V gene. The CDR3 is 12 residues long. Here the CDR3 reads CASSYPTGGYTF. In DNA, the CDR3 is TGTGCCAGCAGTTACCCGACGGGTGGCTACACCTTC.

This CDR3 reads CSASGTGVRAKNIQYF. CDR3 bases: TGCAGTGCTAGTGGGACTGGCGTTAGAGCCAAAAACATTCAGTACTTC. The V gene is TRBV20-1, the J gene TRBJ2-4; a possible D gene is TRBD2 (6 bases). The CDR3 runs 16 residues. Trimming took off 3 bases at V and 0 bases at J, with 15 bases between the two ends. CDR1 and CDR2 from the germline V gene are DFQATT and SNEGSKA (reference sequence).

The V and J genes are TRBV5-1 and TRBJ1-1; no clear D. Germline assignment: CDR1 SGHRS and CDR2 YFSETQ. This CDR3 has 14 residues. With 0 bases removed from V and 3 bases from J, the gap between germline ends came to 9 bases. This CDR3 is CASSLGATDTEAFF. The CDR3 region has the DNA TGCGCCAGCAGCTTGGGAGCCACGGACACTGAAGCTTTCTTT.

This chain connects TRBV15 to TRBJ2-7, with D possibly matching TRBD1 (5 bases). The CDR3 consists of 14 residues. V gave up 5 bases and J gave up 2 bases, with 13 bases separating them. CDR1 and CDR2 from the germline V gene are LNHNV and YYDKDF (reference sequence). DNA for the CDR3: TGTGCCACCAGCTTAAACAGGATCACCTACGAGCAGTACTTC. As protein: CATSLNRITYEQYF.

V gene TRBV2 combines with J gene TRBJ1-6; perhaps TRBD1 as D (6 bases). From germline, CDR1 is SNHLY and CDR2 FYNNEI. V lost 4 bases and J 10 bases, leaving 14 bases between the germline ends. This CDR3 has 14 residues. The CDR3 sequence: CASSVRGAESPLHF. The CDR3 DNA reads TGTGCCAGCAGTGTTCGGGGGGCAGAGTCACCCCTCCACTTT.

The rearrangement uses TRBV19 and TRBJ2-7, with 7 bases aligning to TRBD1. Germline V lookup: CDR1 LNHDA, CDR2 SQIVND (reference sequence). This CDR3 region has 14 residues. V shed 6 bases and J 3 bases; nucleotides not matched to a gene: 8. The CDR3 region has the DNA TGTGCCAGTAGCAGACGGGACAGCTTCTACGAGCAGTACTTC. It translates to CASSRRDSFYEQYF.

The chain recombines TRBV19 with TRBJ1-6; TRBD1 matches at 10 bases. Germline V CDR1 and CDR2: LNHDA, SQIVND (reference sequence). The CDR3 is made up of 15 amino acids. The V and J ends lost 3 bases and 7 bases, in that order; junction bases with no gene match: 3. The CDR3 region is CASSILTGGNSPLHF. The DNA of the CDR3 is TGTGCCAGTAGTATCCTGACAGGGGGCAATTCACCCCTCCACTTT.

The chain combines TRBV6-6 with TRBJ1-4; the match to TRBD1 covers 9 bases. The germline CDR1 and CDR2 sequences are MNHNY and SVGAGI (reference sequence). The CDR3 contains 15 residues. J was trimmed by 5 bases and V by 6 bases; bases with no gene match: 7. The CDR3 loop reads CASSPGQGRNEKLFF. The CDR3, as DNA: TGTGCCAGCAGCCCCGGACAGGGGAGAAATGAAAAACTGTTTTTT.

The chain employs TRBV28 and TRBJ2-6, with D tentatively TRBD2 (6 bases). CDR3 length: 17 amino acids. The V end lost 5 bases, the J end lost 0 bases, and 14 bases lay between the germline ends. Per the germline V gene, CDR1 is MDHEN and CDR2 is SYDVKM. CDR3 in amino acids: CASSRPGLNSGANVLTF. The CDR3, as DNA: TGTGCCAGCAGTCGCCCGGGACTGAACTCTGGGGCCAACGTCCTGACTTTC.

This clone showed up just once. The gene calls are TRBV6-1 and TRBJ1-4, with 7 bases matching TRBD1. The trim removed 4 bases at V and 8 bases at J, leaving 13 bases unmatched. The CDR3 totals 16 residues. CDR1 is MNHNS and CDR2 is SASEGT in the germline V gene. The CDR3 DNA reads TGTGCCAGCAGTGGACAGGGCAGGAGTTCCGGCGAAAAACTGTTTTTT. It specifies CASSGQGRSSGEKLFF.

The genes are TRBV29-1 and TRBJ1-2, with TRBD1 matching 8 bases. The CDR3 totals 14 residues. The V segment lost 2 bases and the J segment 1 base; nucleotides outside the gene matches: 3. Germline V gives CDR1 SQVTM, CDR2 ANQGSEA. CDR3 DNA: TGCAGCGTTGAACTCGGACAGGGTAACTATGGCTACACCTTC. It specifies CSVELGQGNYGYTF.

The chain is built from TRBV5-8 and TRBJ2-7; D not resolved. With 4 bases removed from V and 2 bases from J, the gap between germline ends came to 16 bases. The CDR3 totals 15 residues. Germline CDR1 SGHTS, CDR2 YDEGEE. CDR3 coding DNA: TGTGCCAGCAGCCCTTTAGAGTTGAGGACCTACGAGCAGTACTTC. It translates to CASSPLELRTYEQYF.

The gene calls are TRBV5-5 and TRBJ1-1, with a tentative D call TRBD1 (5 bases). Trimming took 1 base from V and 1 from J, leaving 11 bases between them. This CDR3 region has 15 residues. Germline CDR1 and CDR2: SGHKS and YYEKEE (reference sequence). DNA for the CDR3: TGTGCCAGCAGCTTGAGTGGGGCGCGGAACACTGAAGCTTTCTTT. This gives the protein CASSLSGARNTEAFF. The full variable domain, in which reference TRBV5-5 and TRBJ1-1 provide the parts outside the CDR3, is DAGVTQSPTHLIKTRGQQVTLRCSPISGHKSVSWYQQVLGQGPQFIFQYYEKEERGRGNFPDRFSARQFPNYSSELNVNALLLGDSALYLCASSLSGARNTEAFFGQGTRLTVV.

The chain employs TRBV6-6 and TRBJ2-1, with 11 bases matching TRBD2. The CDR3 contains 15 residues. Germline V lookup: CDR1 MNHNY, CDR2 SVGAGI (reference sequence). Trimming took 6 bases from V and 5 from J; bases not matched to a gene: 6. CDR3 in amino acids: CASSPPGLADNEQFF. The CDR3, as DNA: TGTGCCAGCAGCCCACCGGGACTAGCGGACAATGAGCAGTTCTTC.

The chain recombines TRBV3-1 (or the pseudogene TRBV3-2) with TRBJ1-6; D is undetermined. Germline values: CDR1 LGHDT, CDR2 YNNKEL (reference sequence). The CDR3 has 13 residues. Trimming removed 1 base from V and 9 bases from J, with 7 bases in between. The CDR3 protein is CASSQGGISPLHF. The CDR3 DNA follows: TGTGCCAGCAGCCAAGGAGGAATTTCACCCCTCCACTTT.

The chain employs TRBV24-1 and TRBJ1-5, with 8 bases that match TRBD1. Looked up from germline, CDR1 is KGHDR and CDR2 is SFDVKD. The V segment lost 3 bases and the J segment 0 bases; nucleotides outside the gene matches: 3. CDR3 length: 16 residues. CDR3 sequence reads: CATSDPTGDSNQPQHF. In DNA, the CDR3 is TGTGCCACCAGTGATCCGACAGGGGATAGCAATCAGCCCCAGCATTTT.

This clone was recorded once. This chain uses TRBV9 with TRBJ1-4; TRBD1 matches 7 bases. Per the germline V gene, CDR1 is SGDLS and CDR2 is YYNGEE. Trimming cost V 4 bases and J 0 bases; bases outside gene matches: 6. The CDR3 has 16 residues. The CDR3 DNA reads TGTGCCAGCAGCAAGACAGGGACTGCAACTAATGAAAAACTGTTTTTT. Its translation is CASSKTGTATNEKLFF.

The chain uses TRBV7-8 and TRBJ1-5; D gene uncertain. V was cut by 7 bases and J by 0 bases, with 13 bases left in between. Germline-derived CDR1 and CDR2 are SGHVS and FQNEAQ. The CDR3 loop spans 15 amino acids. The CDR3 DNA sequence: TGTGCCAGCACCTTTGGGAGTAATAGCAATCAGCCCCAGCATTTT. Translation gives CASTFGSNSNQPQHF.

The chain joins TRBV9 to TRBJ2-6, with 7 bases lining up with TRBD1. This CDR3 spans 18 amino acids. The J segment lost 4 bases and the V segment lost 0 bases, leaving 10 bases of the junction unmatched. Germline CDR1 SGDLS, CDR2 YYNGEE. The CDR3 nucleotides read TGTGCCAGCAGCGTAGGGTCAAATACAGGGGTCGGGGCCAACGTCCTGACTTTC. As protein: CASSVGSNTGVGANVLTF.

V usage is TRBV19 and J usage is TRBJ2-6, with a tentative D call TRBD2 (5 bases). V gave up 7 bases and J gave up 0 bases, with 25 bases separating them. The CDR3 runs 20 residues. CDR1 and CDR2 (germline): LNHDA, SQIVND (reference sequence). Here the CDR3 DNA reads TGTGCCAGTACCCTGAAAAAGATGTCCGGCACTAGCTCTGGGGCCAACGTCCTGACTTTC. Its protein is CASTLKKMSGTSSGANVLTF.